The sequence of this T cell receptor beta chain was determined in a study of OX40 agonist ivuxolimab in advanced cancers. As regards this clone: Its specificity is unknown. The same CDR3 is also encoded by other DNA sequences in this sample.

The protocol was immunoSEQ multiplex PCR, while the TCRdb copy is restricted to in-frame clones and leaves out a portion. The table records 45,000 to 60,000 clones, approximately 80% of them present only once. V lost 3 bases to trimming and J lost 3 bases, with 13 bases between them. The CDR3 runs 15 residues. Germline lookup yields CDR1 SGHDT and CDR2 YYEEEE. Overall study findings and caveats: CD4+ T cells averaged fewer expanded clones than CD8+ T cells.

The sequences come from CD4+ or CD8+ T cells sorted from blood, collected in a trial of the OX40 agonist ivuxolimab. The sequence was obtained from an adult with an advanced solid tumor such as melanoma, head and neck, liver or kidney cancer. The chain couples TRBV5-6 to TRBJ2-1; D is unclear. This chain's CDR3 is CASSSQVLIYNEQFF. The CDR3 DNA reads as TGTGCCAGCAGCTCCCAGGTACTTATCTACAATGAGCAGTTCTTC.